The clone carrying this T cell receptor beta chain was counted a few times. This sample stems from a study of early T cells in non-severe SARS-CoV-2 infection. The CDR3 is 13 residues long. Trimming removed 5 bases at V and 12 bases at J, with 14 bases between. MiXCR was run by TCRdb on the 5' RACE reads, yielding one entry per CDR3 protein. This sample yields fewer than 100,000 distinct CDR3 sequences, of which about 17% are seen a single time; approximately 2.6% belongs to the top ten. Specimen: whole blood. The rearrangement uses TRBV12-3 or TRBV12-4 and TRBJ1-6, with D tentatively TRBD1 (6 bases). The TCR originated in an adult who was a healthcare worker with PCR-confirmed SARS-CoV-2 infection or an uninfected control (not recorded which). As DNA, the CDR3 is TGTGCCAGCAGTGGGGGGCCCCTTAAACCCCTCCACTTT. Translation: CASSGGPLKPLHF.